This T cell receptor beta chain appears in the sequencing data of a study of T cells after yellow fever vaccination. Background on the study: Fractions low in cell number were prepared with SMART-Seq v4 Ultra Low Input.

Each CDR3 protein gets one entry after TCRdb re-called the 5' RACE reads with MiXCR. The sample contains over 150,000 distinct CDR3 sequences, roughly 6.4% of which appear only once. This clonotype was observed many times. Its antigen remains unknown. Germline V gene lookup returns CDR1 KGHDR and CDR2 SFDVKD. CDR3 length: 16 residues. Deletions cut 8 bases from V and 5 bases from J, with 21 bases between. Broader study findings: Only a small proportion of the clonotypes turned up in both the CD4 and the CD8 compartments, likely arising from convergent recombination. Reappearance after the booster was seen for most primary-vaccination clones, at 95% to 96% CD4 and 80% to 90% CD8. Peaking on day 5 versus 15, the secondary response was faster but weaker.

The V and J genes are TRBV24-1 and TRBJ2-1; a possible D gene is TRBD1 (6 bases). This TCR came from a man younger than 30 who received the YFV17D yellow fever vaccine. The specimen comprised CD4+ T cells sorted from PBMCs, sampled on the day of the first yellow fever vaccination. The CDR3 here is CATMSATGSNDNEQFF. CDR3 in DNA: TGTGCCACCATGTCAGCAACAGGGTCGAACGACAATGAGCAGTTCTTC.